This T cell receptor (beta chain) is from a study of T cells in Graves' hyperthyroidism and ophthalmopathy. Trimming removed 10 bases at V and 1 base at J, with 13 bases between. The CDR3 covers 13 residues. CDR1 is MNHNS and CDR2 is SASEGT in the germline V gene. In its sample, this clonotype was seen many times. Its matching antigen is unknown. Researchers barred patients who had uncontrolled infection, other autoimmune disease, pregnancy or lactation. The source material, RNA transcripts, was used to amplify TCR beta CDR3 regions. HTBI primers drove first-round RT-PCR of the TCR CDR3. TCRdb independently ran MiXCR on the multiplex PCR reads; one entry per CDR3 protein. The sample carries hundreds of thousands of distinct CDR3 sequences, 14% recorded once. Findings and limits, study-wide: Stable hyperthyroidism and ophthalmopathy were separated using 13 V-J signatures.

V gene TRBV6-1 combines with J gene TRBJ1-2, with D possibly matching TRBD1 (6 bases). The sequence derives from a woman aged 45-65 years with Graves' ophthalmopathy. Sequencing was performed on blood. The CDR3 nucleotides read TGTGCCACTAATCAGGGGTTTAACTATGGCTACACCTTC. It encodes CATNQGFNYGYTF.